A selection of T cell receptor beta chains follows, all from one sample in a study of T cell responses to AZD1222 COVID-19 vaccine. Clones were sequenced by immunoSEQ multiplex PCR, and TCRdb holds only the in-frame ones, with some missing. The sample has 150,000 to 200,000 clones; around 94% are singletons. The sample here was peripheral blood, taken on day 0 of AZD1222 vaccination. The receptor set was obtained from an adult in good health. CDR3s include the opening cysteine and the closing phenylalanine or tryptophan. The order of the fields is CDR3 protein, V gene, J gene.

CASNQLAGPYNEQFF,TRBV19,TRBJ2-1
CAWSVGLDTGELFF,TRBV30,TRBJ2-2
CASSPTAGNQPQHF,TRBV5-5,TRBJ1-5
CASSLFFGDYGYTF,TRBV5-5,TRBJ1-2
CASSYGDRGYNSPLHF,TRBV6-5,TRBJ1-6
CASRENYGYTF,TRBV2,TRBJ1-2
CASSQDAMNTEAFF,TRBV4-2,TRBJ1-1
CATSGLAGDPYQETQYF,TRBV15,TRBJ2-5
CATSDLSQDYGYTF,TRBV24-1,TRBJ1-2
CASSEARGLGSEQYF,TRBV10-1,TRBJ2-7
CASRSLAGVGEQYF,TRBV19,TRBJ2-7
CASSGTAGNTIYF,TRBV6-5,TRBJ1-3
CASSRGSPDTQYF,TRBV19,TRBJ2-3
CASSEWDSFSSTEAFF,TRBV2,TRBJ1-1
CASSLVNTGGGYGYTF,TRBV11-2,TRBJ1-2
CASSSMGTSGFTDTQYF,TRBV27,TRBJ2-3
CAWSVGLDQPQHF,TRBV30,TRBJ1-5
CASSVGRGTGIPYEQYF,TRBV9,TRBJ2-7
CASSFGTGGNQPQHF,TRBV6-5,TRBJ1-5
CASSLAASGAMYQETQYF,TRBV5-1,TRBJ2-5
CASQGGVFNEKLFF,TRBV6-5,TRBJ1-4
CASRLDRGLEKLFF,TRBV6-5,TRBJ1-4
CASTLGAGPTGELFF,TRBV19,TRBJ2-2
CASSGSYNEQFF,TRBV10-1,TRBJ2-1
CASSPSGSGGTYNEQFF,TRBV4-1,TRBJ2-1
CAAETGVGSPLHF,TRBV6-5,TRBJ1-6
CASSPGGGPSTDTQYF,TRBV27,TRBJ2-3
CASSFAGTGGEKLFF,TRBV28,TRBJ1-4
CASAGGTGYNEQYF,TRBV6-5,TRBJ2-7
CASSERRTSGRDYEQYF,TRBV19,TRBJ2-7
CASSLKARPLAHEQFF,TRBV5-1,TRBJ2-1
CASSFPGQYGYTF,TRBV12-3/TRBV12-4,TRBJ1-2
CASSPSAGTSGRVSYNEQFF,TRBV18,TRBJ2-1
CASSRAGDYEQYF,TRBV3-1/TRBV3-2,TRBJ2-7
CASSIVGTSGLTDTQYF,TRBV28,TRBJ2-3
CASSPWGSGNTIYF,TRBV7-2,TRBJ1-3
CASSSRDREGYTF,TRBV5-4,TRBJ1-2
CAISAQGQNYGYTF,TRBV10-3,TRBJ1-2
CASSSDSRGFYGYTF,TRBV10-2,TRBJ1-2
CASSRVPTEKETQYF,TRBV3-1/TRBV3-2,TRBJ2-5
CASSATRLTGGTEAFF,TRBV2,TRBJ1-1
CASRKTGVDNSPLHF,TRBV19,TRBJ1-6
CASSLAGTSGSNEQFF,TRBV12-1,TRBJ2-1
CASSLDPGGKTQYF,TRBV5-5,TRBJ2-5
CASSPLGLNTEAFF,TRBV5-1,TRBJ1-1
CASSIRLAGHNEQFF,TRBV19,TRBJ2-1
CAGSGPNEKLFF,TRBV6-5,TRBJ1-4
CASRIRTRVSTEAFF,TRBV7-9,TRBJ1-1
CAISVVGNTEAFF,TRBV10-3,TRBJ1-1
CASSQMRVVDTGELFF,TRBV3-1/TRBV3-2,TRBJ2-2